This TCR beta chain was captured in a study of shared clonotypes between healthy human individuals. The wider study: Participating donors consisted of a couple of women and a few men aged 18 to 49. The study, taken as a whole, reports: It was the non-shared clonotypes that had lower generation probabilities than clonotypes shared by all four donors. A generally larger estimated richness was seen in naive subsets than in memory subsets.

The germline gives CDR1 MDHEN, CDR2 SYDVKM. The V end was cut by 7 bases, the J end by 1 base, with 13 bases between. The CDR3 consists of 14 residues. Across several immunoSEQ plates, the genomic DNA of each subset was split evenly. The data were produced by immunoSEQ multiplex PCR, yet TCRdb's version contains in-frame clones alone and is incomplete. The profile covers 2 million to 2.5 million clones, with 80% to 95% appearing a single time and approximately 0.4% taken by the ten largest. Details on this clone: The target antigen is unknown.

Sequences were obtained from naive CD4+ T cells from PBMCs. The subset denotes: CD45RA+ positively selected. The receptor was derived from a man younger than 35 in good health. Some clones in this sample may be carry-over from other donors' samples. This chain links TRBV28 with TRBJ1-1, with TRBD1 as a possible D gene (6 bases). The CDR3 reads CASTGGGRNTEAFF. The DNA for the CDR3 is TGTGCCAGCACCGGGGGGGGCAGGAACACTGAAGCTTTCTTT.